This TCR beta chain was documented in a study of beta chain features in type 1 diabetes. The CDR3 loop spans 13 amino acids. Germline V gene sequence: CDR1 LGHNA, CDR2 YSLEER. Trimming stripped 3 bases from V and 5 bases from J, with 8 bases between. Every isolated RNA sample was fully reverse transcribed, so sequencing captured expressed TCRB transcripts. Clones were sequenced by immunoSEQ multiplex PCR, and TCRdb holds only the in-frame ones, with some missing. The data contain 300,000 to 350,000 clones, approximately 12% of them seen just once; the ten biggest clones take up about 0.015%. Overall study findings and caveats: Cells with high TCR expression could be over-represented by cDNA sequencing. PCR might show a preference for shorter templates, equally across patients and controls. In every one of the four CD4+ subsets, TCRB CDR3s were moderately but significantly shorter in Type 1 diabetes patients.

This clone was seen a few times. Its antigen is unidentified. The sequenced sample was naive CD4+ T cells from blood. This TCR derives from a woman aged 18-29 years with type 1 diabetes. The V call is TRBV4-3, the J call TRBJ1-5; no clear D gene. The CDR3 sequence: CASSHLLHQPQHF. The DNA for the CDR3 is TGCGCCAGCAGCCATCTATTGCATCAGCCCCAGCATTTT.